The 14 T cell receptor beta chains in this list originate from one sample, sequenced in a study of radiation and T cells in renal cell carcinoma. As for time point: blood 2 weeks post-SBRT. Treatment in this sample: 15 Gy SBRT to primary tumor, nephrectomy 4 weeks later. Libraries were prepared by immunoSEQ multiplex PCR; TCRdb keeps only in-frame clonotypes and omits some of them. The sample includes roughly 140,000 clones, about 87% of them seen just once. The material sequenced was blood, taken from a patient whose treatment included radiotherapy and nephrectomy. Every receptor here comes from a woman between 50 and 59 years old with renal cell carcinoma.

With regard to this clone: An end of the junction differs from the germline gene, which may be a read error. The chain combines TRBV4-3 with TRBJ2-1; 10 bases align to TRBD2. Germline CDR1 and CDR2: LGHNA and YSLEER. The CDR3 consists of 14 residues. The CDR3 DNA is TGCGCCAGCAGCCAAGAGAGTAGCGGGGGGTATCGAGTCTTC. Translating gives CASSQESSGGYRVF.

This clone was picked up a small number of times. V usage is TRBV6-1 and J usage is TRBJ1-2, with 9 nucleotides matching TRBD1. Germline CDR1 is MNHNS and CDR2 is SASEGT. V gave up 5 bases and J gave up 6 bases; unmatched junction bases: 10. The CDR3 runs 15 residues. CDR3 DNA: TGTGCCAGCAGTCTTACTCCGGGACAGGGTGATGGCTACACCTTC. Its protein product is CASSLTPGQGDGYTF.

In its sample, this clone was seen once. The CDR3 bases are TGTGCCAGCAGTTTCAATGGGAGGGGACAGCCCCAGCATTTT. It translates to CASSFNGRGQPQHF. This chain links TRBV27 with TRBJ1-5, with a weak D call TRBD1 (5 bases). The V gene's germline CDR1 is MNHEY and CDR2 SMNVEV (reference sequence). V shed 3 bases and J shed 7 bases, with 13 bases lying between them. This CDR3 spans 14 amino acids.

J is TRBJ2-5 and V is TRBV7-2; D perhaps matches TRBD2 (6 bases). This CDR3 contains 12 residues. Between the trimmed V and J ends, which lost 7 bases and 7 bases, there was a span of 13 bases. The germline V gene encodes CDR1 SGHTA and CDR2 FQGNSA. The CDR3 nucleotides read TGTGCCAGCATGCCTAGCGTGGGGACCCAGTACTTC. It codes for CASMPSVGTQYF.

The chain uses TRBV6-5 and TRBJ1-1; D uncertain. Between the trimmed V and J ends, which lost 0 bases and 1 base, there was a span of 0 bases. The CDR3 runs 12 residues. Germline CDR1 and CDR2: MNHEY and SVGAGI. This chain's CDR3 is CASSYSNTEAFF. In DNA form, the CDR3 reads TGTGCCAGCAGTTACTCGAACACTGAAGCTTTCTTT.

J is TRBJ2-7 and V is TRBV13; no reliable D call. This CDR3 spans 13 amino acids. Trimming cost V 4 bases and J 5 bases, with 12 bases left between them. Looked up from germline, CDR1 is PRHDT and CDR2 is FYEKMQ (reference sequence). CDR3 amino acids: CASSWGVENEQYF. As DNA, the CDR3 is TGTGCCAGCAGCTGGGGTGTGGAAAACGAGCAGTACTTC.

The CDR3 sequence: CASSSAGQTYEQYF. The CDR3 DNA reads as TGTGCCAGCAGTTCCGCGGGACAGACCTACGAGCAGTACTTC. V gene TRBV28 combines with J gene TRBJ2-7; D might be TRBD1 (7 bases). Trimming cost V 4 bases and J 2 bases, with 12 bases left between them. Germline V lookup: CDR1 MDHEN, CDR2 SYDVKM. The CDR3 loop spans 14 amino acids.

This clone was counted a single time. The rearrangement joins TRBV6-5 to TRBJ2-3; a possible D gene is TRBD2 (5 bases). V dropped 0 bases and J dropped 0 bases, with 7 bases sitting between them. Germline assignment: CDR1 MNHEY and CDR2 SVGAGI. The CDR3 spans 15 residues. Here the CDR3 reads CASSYSWESTDTQYF. The CDR3 nucleotides read TGTGCCAGCAGTTACTCATGGGAGAGCACAGATACGCAGTATTTT.

This CDR3 is CASSQDPGDPLPTEAFF. CDR3 in DNA: TGCGCCAGCAGCCAAGATCCAGGGGACCCGTTACCCACTGAAGCTTTCTTT. This sequence joins TRBV4-3 and TRBJ1-1; D perhaps matches TRBD1 (6 bases). CDR1 LGHNA and CDR2 YSLEER come from the germline V gene. The CDR3 runs 17 residues. The germline V and J ends were trimmed by 0 bases and 4 bases, with 18 bases remaining between them.

This clone has only a few counts. This chain connects TRBV6-1 to TRBJ2-1; no definite D call. CDR3 length equals 16 residues. Per germline, CDR1 MNHNS and CDR2 SASEGT. Trimming took 1 base from V and 8 from J, leaving 18 bases between them. This CDR3 is CASSEGAWTVDDEQFF. The CDR3, as DNA: TGTGCCAGCAGTGAAGGTGCTTGGACCGTAGACGATGAGCAGTTCTTC.

This clone was found a few times. V gene TRBV4-3 combines with J gene TRBJ1-2; 8 bases fit TRBD1. CDR3 size: 17 residues. J gave up 2 bases and V 0 bases, and 8 bases lay outside the gene matches. CDR1 LGHNA and CDR2 YSLEER come from the germline V gene. The DNA for the CDR3 is TGCGCCAGCAGCCAAGACTCCAGAGGACAGGGCAACTATGGCTACACCTTC. Translated: CASSQDSRGQGNYGYTF.

This chain joins TRBV7-9 and TRBJ2-1; the D gene is possibly TRBD1 (6 bases). Germline CDR1 and CDR2: SEHNR and FQNEAQ (reference sequence). With 6 bases removed from V and 7 bases from J, the gap between germline ends came to 16 bases. CDR3 length: 14 amino acids. CDR3 amino acids: CASSLSGQGNEQFF. The CDR3 bases are TGTGCCAGCAGTCTTTCGGGGCAGGGGAATGAGCAGTTCTTC. Together with reference TRBV7-9 and TRBJ2-1, the CDR3 gives the full variable domain: DTGVSQNPRHKITKRGQNVTFRCDPISEHNRLYWYRQTLGQGPEFLTYFQNEAQLEKSRLLSDRFSAERPKGSFSTLEIQRTEQGDSAMYLCASSLSGQGNEQFFGPGTRLTVL.

The rearrangement links TRBV4-3 to TRBJ1-2; 9 bases line up with TRBD1. CDR3 length: 14 amino acids. The J segment lost 7 bases and the V segment lost 0 bases, leaving 3 bases of the junction unmatched. Germline V gives CDR1 LGHNA, CDR2 YSLEER. The CDR3 bases are TGCGCCAGCAGCCAAGATGGGACAGGGAGTGGCTACACCTTC. Amino acids: CASSQDGTGSGYTF.

J is TRBJ1-4 and V is TRBV13, with D perhaps matching TRBD1 (5 bases). Germline lookup yields CDR1 PRHDT and CDR2 FYEKMQ (reference sequence). The CDR3 extends over 14 amino acids. Trimming took 6 bases from V and 8 from J, leaving 16 bases between them. The DNA of the CDR3 is TGTGCCAGCAGAGCGGGGCTTACGGGGGAAAAACTGTTTTTT. The encoded protein is CASRAGLTGEKLFF.